This TCR beta chain was profiled in a study of blood T cell repertoires in COVID-19. Overall study context: Samples taken during acute and convalescent COVID-19 were collected in the United States, Italy and Spain. T cells, B-cell-depleted T cells, or PBMCs provided the cDNA or gDNA that served as material.

This clone ranks as medium-sized. Germline CDR1 is SEHNR and CDR2 is FQNEAQ (reference sequence). The V and J ends lost 5 bases and 7 bases, in that order; junction bases with no gene match: 2. The CDR3 totals 12 residues. Per the original methods: Estimated nucleated cell counts came from reference gene primer amplification. Sequenced by immunoSEQ multiplex PCR; TCRdb stores in-frame clones only, minus some. The DNA was the basis for D and trimming; V, J and clone size are from that table. The repertoire has 200,000 to 300,000 clones, approximately 83% of them found once; the top ten carry roughly 5.5%.

The sequence was collected from a human donor in a cohort sampled during active COVID-19. The chain is built from TRBV7-9 and TRBJ1-5, with TRBD1 identical over 7 bases. The sample taken for sequencing was peripheral blood. The DNA of the CDR3 is TGTGCCAGCAGCCAGGGGGAACAGCCCCAGCATTTT. It yields the protein CASSQGEQPQHF.